These 18 T cell receptor beta chains came from one sample sequenced in a study of T cells in Graves' hyperthyroidism and ophthalmopathy. Amplification targeted TCR beta CDR3 regions from RNA transcripts. The TCR CDR3 was amplified in a first-round RT-PCR using the HTBI primer set. From the multiplex PCR reads, TCRdb called clonotypes with MiXCR, one entry per CDR3 protein. Of around 600,000 distinct CDR3 sequences detected, 12% to 15% appear once; the ten largest clones hold about 6.6%. Sequenced sample: blood. The receptors derive from a woman aged 18 to 35 with Graves' ophthalmopathy.

Remarks on this clonotype: This may come from a read error, since a much larger clone is one base off. The V gene is TRBV7-9, the J gene TRBJ2-3; TRBD1 agrees at 10 bases. Germline V gives CDR1 SEHNR, CDR2 FQNEAQ (reference sequence). CDR3 length: 15 amino acids. CDR3 protein: CTSRRDRGQTDTQYF. The CDR3 nucleotides read TGTACCAGCAGACGTGACAGGGGGCAAACAGATACGCAGTATTTT.

This clonotype has at least ten counts. The chain joins TRBV7-3 to TRBJ2-7; 10 bases match TRBD2. This CDR3 has 16 amino acids. After removal of 2 bases from V and 6 bases from J, the junction contained 10 bases not matched to a gene. In germline, CDR1 is SGHTA, CDR2 FQGTGA. This chain's CDR3 is CASSLGVAGGLSEQYF. As DNA, the CDR3 is TGTGCCAGCAGCTTAGGGGTAGCGGGAGGCCTTAGCGAGCAGTACTTC.

This clonotype was seen more than once but under ten times. This chain uses TRBV12-3 or TRBV12-4 with TRBJ1-5, with TRBD1 identical over 10 bases. The ends lost 6 bases at V and 6 bases at J; junction bases unmatched: 5. The CDR3 consists of 14 residues. CDR3 in amino acids: CASRQGQGIQPQHF. In DNA form, the CDR3 reads TGTGCCAGCAGGCAGGGACAGGGGATTCAGCCCCAGCATTTT.

This clonotype has a handful of counts. The J gene is TRBJ1-4, the V gene TRBV5-8; D not resolved. Germline V gene sequence: CDR1 SGHTS, CDR2 YDEGEE. Trimming took 0 bases from V and 5 from J, leaving 11 bases between them. This CDR3 has 15 residues. The CDR3 DNA is TGTGCCAGCAGCTTGGCGGCAGGCCTAAATGAAAAACTGTTTTTT. Translating gives CASSLAAGLNEKLFF.

This clonotype was found many times. This chain uses TRBV6-2 or TRBV6-3 with TRBJ2-1; D remains ambiguous. This CDR3 has 16 amino acids. CDR1 is MNHEY and CDR2 is SVGEGT in the germline V gene. Deletions cut 4 bases from V and 0 bases from J, with 13 bases between. For the CDR3, the DNA is TGTGCCAGCAGTTCAGACACGTATAGCTCCTACAATGAGCAGTTCTTC. Protein: CASSSDTYSSYNEQFF.

This chain uses TRBV19 with TRBJ2-7, with 10 positions matching TRBD1. The CDR3 has 14 amino acids. Germline CDR1 reads LNHDA; CDR2 reads SQIVND (reference sequence). J gave up 6 bases and V 5 bases, and 7 bases lay outside the gene matches. The CDR3 spells CASSPGQGLSEQYF. In DNA, the CDR3 is TGTGCCAGTAGTCCGGGACAGGGGCTTAGCGAGCAGTACTTC.

About this clonotype: A single base separates this from a much larger clone, so it may be a read error. This CDR3 is CASSQAWGQGRNEKLFF. In DNA, the CDR3 is TGTGCCAGCAGCCAAGCGTGGGGACAGGGGAGGAATGAAAAACTGTTTTTT. V is TRBV3-1 and J is TRBJ1-4; 10 nucleotides agree with TRBD1. Unmatched junction bases numbered 7, after V lost 1 base and J lost 5 bases. The CDR3 extends over 17 amino acids. The germline gives CDR1 LGHDT, CDR2 YNNKEL (reference sequence). The entire variable domain, with the rest obtained from reference TRBV3-1 and TRBJ1-4, is as follows: DTAVSQTPKYLVTQMGNDKSIKCEQNLGHDTMYWYKQDSKKFLKIMFSYNNKELIINETVPNRFSPKSPDKAHLNLHINSLELGDSAVYFCASSQAWGQGRNEKLFFGSGTQLSVL.

The genes are TRBV19 and TRBJ2-7, with TRBD2 matching over 7 bases. J lost 1 base, V lost 3 bases, and 6 bases had no gene match. In germline, CDR1 is LNHDA, CDR2 SQIVND (reference sequence). The CDR3 length is 15 residues. The CDR3 nucleotides read TGTGCCAGTAGTATCTCTAGCGGACCTTCCTACGAGCAGTACTTC. Its translation: CASSISSGPSYEQYF.

This clonotype appeared many times. The chain links TRBV14 to TRBJ2-7; D uncertain. The CDR3 runs to 13 residues. The V gene's germline CDR1 is SGHDN and CDR2 FVKESK. Trimming removed 5 bases at V and 3 bases at J, with 11 bases between. The DNA for the CDR3 is TGTGCCAGCAGCTCCCGAAACGACTACGAGCAGTACTTC. Encoded protein: CASSSRNDYEQYF.

This chain joins TRBV10-3 and TRBJ2-2; 7 bases match TRBD2. The V gene end was trimmed by 6 bases and the J gene end by 3 bases; junction bases not matched to a gene: 4. The V gene's germline CDR1 is ENHRY and CDR2 SYGVKD. This CDR3 has 14 residues. The CDR3, as DNA: TGTGCCATCAGGGCAGGGAGGGACACCGGGGAGCTGTTTTTT. Translation: CAIRAGRDTGELFF.

This clonotype was seen ten or more times. The chain has TRBV12-3 or TRBV12-4 and TRBJ1-6, with D unclear. Trimming stripped 6 bases from V and 13 bases from J, with 1 base between. The CDR3 is made up of 8 amino acids. The CDR3 loop reads CASSPLHF. For the CDR3, the DNA is TGTGCCAGCAGCCCCCTCCACTTT.

The genes are TRBV5-6 and TRBJ2-4; 7 nucleotides align to TRBD1. CDR3 length equals 13 residues. Germline loops: CDR1 SGHDT, CDR2 YYEEEE. After removal of 4 bases from V and 7 bases from J, the junction contained 5 bases not matched to a gene. CDR3 DNA: TGTGCCAGCAGCCAGGGGGAGCGGAACATTCAGTACTTC. This codes for CASSQGERNIQYF.

At least ten counts were recorded for this clonotype. This rearrangement joins TRBV7-8 to TRBJ1-2, with 7 bases aligning to TRBD1. CDR1 SGHVS and CDR2 FQNEAQ come from the germline V gene. The CDR3 covers 17 residues. With V trimmed by 4 bases and J by 1 base, 12 bases remained unmatched. CDR3 in amino acids: CASSSIHGQVDNYGYTF. The CDR3 DNA is TGTGCCAGCAGCTCTATACACGGACAGGTGGATAACTATGGCTACACCTTC.

The CDR3 bases are TGCGCCAGCAGCGCTGACAGTAGCAATCAGCCCCAGCATTTT. This gives the protein CASSADSSNQPQHF. The V call is TRBV5-1, the J call TRBJ1-5; a possible D gene is TRBD1 (5 bases). Germline CDR1 reads SGHRS; CDR2 reads YFSETQ. This CDR3 is built from 14 residues. V lost 4 bases to trimming and J lost 0 bases, with 8 bases between them. Supplemented by reference TRBV5-1 and TRBJ1-5, the full variable domain reads KAGVTQTPRYLIKTRGQQVTLSCSPISGHRSVSWYQQTPGQGLQFLFEYFSETQRNKGNFPGRFSGRQFSNSRSEMNVSTLELGDSALYLCASSADSSNQPQHFGDGTRLSIL.

This clonotype was observed many times. The chain carries TRBV7-9 and TRBJ1-5; 8 bases map to TRBD1. The CDR3 has 16 amino acids. V shed 1 base and J 4 bases; nucleotides not matched to a gene: 6. Germline V gives CDR1 SEHNR, CDR2 FQNEAQ (reference sequence). For the CDR3, the DNA is TGTGCCAGCAGCTTAGGTACAGGGGGAGGGAATCAGCCCCAGCATTTT. Residues: CASSLGTGGGNQPQHF. Variable domain in full (rest from reference TRBV7-9 and TRBJ1-5): DTGVSQNPRHKITKRGQNVTFRCDPISEHNRLYWYRQTLGQGPEFLTYFQNEAQLEKSRLLSDRFSAERPKGSFSTLEIQRTEQGDSAMYLCASSLGTGGGNQPQHFGDGTRLSIL.

This clonotype was observed at least ten times. This chain links TRBV6-1 with TRBJ2-2, with 10 bases that match TRBD1. The CDR3 length is 16 residues. Germline-derived CDR1 and CDR2 are MNHNS and SASEGT. Trimming cost V 5 bases and J 5 bases; bases outside gene matches: 8. DNA for the CDR3: TGTGCCAGCAGTTCGCGACAGGGGGCAAGTACCGGGGAGCTGTTTTTT. Translation: CASSSRQGASTGELFF.

This clonotype has ten or more counts. CDR3 DNA sequence: TGTGCCAGCATCGGACAGGGGAACACTGAAGCTTTCTTT. Its protein is CASIGQGNTEAFF. The rearrangement links TRBV2 to TRBJ1-1; 8 bases agree with TRBD1. Germline CDR1 reads SNHLY; CDR2 reads FYNNEI. Germline trimming cut 7 bases from V and 1 base from J; bases unmatched to any gene: 2. The CDR3 is made up of 13 amino acids.

This clonotype has only one observation. This is likely a read error, given that the CDR3 carries no conserved phenylalanine or tryptophan at its end. The chain recombines TRBV24-1 with TRBJ2-7; 7 bases map to TRBD1. CDR1 is KGHDR and CDR2 is SFDVKD in the germline V gene. The J segment lost 2 bases and the V segment lost 3 bases, leaving 3 bases of the junction unmatched. The CDR3 runs 14 residues. CDR3 in amino acids: CATSDVGQTYEQYS. The CDR3, as DNA: TGTGCCACCAGTGATGTGGGACAGACCTACGAGCAGTACTCC.